The source of this TCR beta chain is a study of shared clonotypes between healthy human individuals. Study-level results: The genetic and exposure-history diversity represented was limited by few donors.

Profiled with immunoSEQ multiplex PCR; TCRdb holds only in-frame clones, not every one. The sample comprises about 690,000 clones, about 92% of which are singletons, and 34% rests with the top ten. For this clone: As yet, its antigen is unknown.

CDR3 length: 16 residues. Germline V gene sequence: CDR1 MDHEN, CDR2 SYDVKM. Trimming at V came to 3 bases and at J to 1 base, leaving 5 bases not matched to a gene. The V and J genes are TRBV28 and TRBJ2-5; 10 positions match TRBD1. The receptor's source is a man aged 18 to 30 in good health. Some clones in this sample may be carry-over from other donors' samples. Sequencing was done on a sample of memory CD8+ T cells from PBMCs. Indicated subset: CD45RO+ cells pooled with CCR7-negative TemRA cells. CDR3 in amino acids: CASSLPDRGPQETQYF. CDR3 bases: TGTGCCAGCAGTTTGCCCGACAGGGGGCCCCAAGAGACCCAGTACTTC.